Listed below are T cell receptor beta chains from one sample, sequenced in a study of T cells after yellow fever vaccination. TCRdb re-called the 5' RACE reads through MiXCR, storing one row per CDR3 protein. Among approximately 550,000 distinct CDR3 sequences listed, approximately 12% were seen once. The sequencing here drew on PBMCs, taken on the day of the yellow fever booster vaccination. The receptors were sampled from a man younger than 40 who received the YFV17D yellow fever vaccine. CDR3s leave out the opening cysteine and the closing phenylalanine or tryptophan. The order of the fields is clone size, V gene, J gene, CDR3 protein. Some rows mark clone size as missing; the rest say once, few, many or name a class of expanded clone.

>.|TRBV20-1|TRBJ2-7
SAPSGRGSYEQY
>few|TRBV27|TRBJ1-1
ASSLWEGGTEAF
>.|TRBV21-1|TRBJ2-1
ASTGGNYNEQF
>.|TRBV4-3|TRBJ2-6
ASSQDRAAGANVLT
>.|TRBV28|TRBJ2-3
ASSTPGGSGRTDTQY
>.|TRBV10-3|TRBJ2-2
AIRPGTSGTGELF
>few|TRBV20-1|TRBJ1-1
SASSVNTEAF
>few|TRBV12-3/TRBV12-4|TRBJ2-7
ASSFGPNYEQY
>many|TRBV20-1|TRBJ2-7
SAYRDGTYEQY
>few|TRBV20-1|TRBJ2-7
SARDTGRAREQY
>.|TRBV5-1|TRBJ1-1
ASSLDRGWNTEAF
>.|TRBV5-1|TRBJ2-2
ASSPGHTGMGDLF
>.|TRBV15|TRBJ2-1
ATSARQDEQF
>.|TRBV20-1|TRBJ1-1
SARDPQGMNTEAF
>few|TRBV7-2|TRBJ2-3
ATSWGPTDTQY
>few|TRBV29-1|TRBJ2-1
SVVGGAYNEQF
>many|TRBV4-3|TRBJ2-1
ASSQDGVGTRSHEQF
>.|TRBV29-1|TRBJ2-2
SVEGQLNTGELF
>.|TRBV28|TRBJ2-3
ASSFSNTDTQY
>few|TRBV3-1|TRBJ1-5
ASSRSGESQH
>many|TRBV7-2|TRBJ2-5
ASSLAGAGGAETQY
>few|TRBV28|TRBJ2-5
ASSLTATSGRGGQETQY
>.|TRBV5-5|TRBJ2-5
ASSSGRGFQETQY
>.|TRBV20-1|TRBJ1-4
SAIRAQSANEKLF
>.|TRBV6-5|TRBJ2-7
ASSYVGASGKREQY
>few|TRBV6-4|TRBJ2-2
ASSDKAGELF
>.|TRBV28|TRBJ2-7
ASSFPGQRTYEQY
>few|TRBV4-3|TRBJ2-7
ASSQFSGSSGGVSYEQY
>few|TRBV12-3/TRBV12-4|TRBJ1-3
ASSWTGVNSGNTIY
>few|TRBV12-3/TRBV12-4|TRBJ2-7
ASSHRTSGMYEQY
>few|TRBV7-6|TRBJ2-1
ASSRAFGAQANNEQF
>few|TRBV7-8|TRBJ2-1
ASSYEGQGVNNEQF
>few|TRBV6-2/TRBV6-3|TRBJ2-6
ASSYWGAGANVLT
>many|TRBV7-2|TRBJ2-7
ASSSIGGQGSDGSGVSYEQY
>few|TRBV18|TRBJ2-7
ASSPRTDEQY
>.|TRBV11-2|TRBJ2-7
ASTTTGGPSYEQY
>few|TRBV20-1|TRBJ2-5
SARLNGGGRETQY
>.|TRBV24-1|TRBJ2-3
ATQNARDTDTQY
>.|TRBV7-9|TRBJ2-6
ASSTQGAIGANVLT
>.|TRBV2|TRBJ2-1
ASSDLGDRVWF
>many|TRBV5-1|TRBJ2-1
ASTFGVAGGVWF
>few|TRBV20-1|TRBJ2-7
STVVPGTYEQY
>few|TRBV6-1|TRBJ1-4
ASANGAGEKLF
>many|TRBV6-1|TRBJ2-7
ASCPGLAGDEQY
>few|TRBV6-2/TRBV6-3|TRBJ2-4
ASSYSKSQPLAKNIQY
>.|TRBV20-1|TRBJ2-2
SARSPNTGELF
>few|TRBV29-1|TRBJ2-7
SVVASGNYEQY
>.|TRBV3-1|TRBJ2-7
ASSIRPYEQY
>.|TRBV7-2|TRBJ2-7
ASSLWTSGVYEQY
>few|TRBV10-3|TRBJ2-7
AISESGTGYYEQY
>few|TRBV7-8|TRBJ2-2
ASSSTSGRITGELF
>.|TRBV6-1|TRBJ2-1
ASSPRSGVTYNEQF